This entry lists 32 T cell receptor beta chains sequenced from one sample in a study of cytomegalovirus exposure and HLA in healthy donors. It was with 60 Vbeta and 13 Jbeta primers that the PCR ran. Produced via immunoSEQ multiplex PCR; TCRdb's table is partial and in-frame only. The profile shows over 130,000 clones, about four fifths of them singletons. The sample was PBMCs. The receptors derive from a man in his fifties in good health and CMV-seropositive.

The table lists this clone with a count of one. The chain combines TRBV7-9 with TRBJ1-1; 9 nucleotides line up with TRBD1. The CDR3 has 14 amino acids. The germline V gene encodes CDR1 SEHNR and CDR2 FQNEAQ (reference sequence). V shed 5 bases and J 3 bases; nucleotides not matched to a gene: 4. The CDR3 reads CASSDRDRDTEAFF. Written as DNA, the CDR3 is TGTGCCAGCAGCGACCGGGACAGGGACACTGAAGCTTTCTTT.

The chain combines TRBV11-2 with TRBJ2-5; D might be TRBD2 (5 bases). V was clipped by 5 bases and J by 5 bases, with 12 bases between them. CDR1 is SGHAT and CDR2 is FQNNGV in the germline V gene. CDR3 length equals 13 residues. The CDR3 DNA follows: TGTGCCAGCAGCCCTAGAAGAGGGGAGACCCAGTACTTC. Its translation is CASSPRRGETQYF.

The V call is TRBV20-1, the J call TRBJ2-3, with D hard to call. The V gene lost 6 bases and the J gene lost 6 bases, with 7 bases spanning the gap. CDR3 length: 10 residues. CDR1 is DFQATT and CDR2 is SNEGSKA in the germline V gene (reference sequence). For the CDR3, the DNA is TGCAGTGCGCACACCGATACGCAGTATTTT. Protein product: CSAHTDTQYF.

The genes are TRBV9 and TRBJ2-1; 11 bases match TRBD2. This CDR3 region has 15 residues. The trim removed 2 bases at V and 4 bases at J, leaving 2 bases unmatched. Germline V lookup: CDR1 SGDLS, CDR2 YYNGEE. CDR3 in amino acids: CASSVGLAVYNEQFF. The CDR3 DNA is TGTGCCAGCAGCGTGGGACTAGCGGTTTACAATGAGCAGTTCTTC.

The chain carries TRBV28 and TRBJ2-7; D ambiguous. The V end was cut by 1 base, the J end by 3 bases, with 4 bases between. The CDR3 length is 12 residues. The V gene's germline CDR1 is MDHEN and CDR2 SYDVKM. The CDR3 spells CASSLYFYEQYF. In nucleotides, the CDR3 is TGTGCCAGCAGTTTATACTTCTACGAGCAGTACTTC.

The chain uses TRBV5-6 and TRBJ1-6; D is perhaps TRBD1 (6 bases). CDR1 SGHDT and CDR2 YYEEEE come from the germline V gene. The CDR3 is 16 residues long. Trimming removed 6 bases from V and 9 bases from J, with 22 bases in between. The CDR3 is CASTSWGGGDVSPLHF. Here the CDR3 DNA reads TGTGCCAGCACCTCGTGGGGTGGGGGCGACGTTTCACCCCTCCACTTT.

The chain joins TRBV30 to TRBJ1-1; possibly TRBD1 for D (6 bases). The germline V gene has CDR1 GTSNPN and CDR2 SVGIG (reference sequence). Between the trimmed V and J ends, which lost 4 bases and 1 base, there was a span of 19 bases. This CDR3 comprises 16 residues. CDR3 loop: CAWTRGGGSWNTEAFF. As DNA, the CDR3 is TGTGCCTGGACCCGGGGAGGGGGGTCGTGGAACACTGAAGCTTTCTTT.

Written as DNA, the CDR3 is TGTGCCAGCAGCCGCAGGGGATGGACTGAAGCTTTCTTT. Residues: CASSRRGWTEAFF. The V gene is TRBV5-8, the J gene TRBJ1-1; possible D gene TRBD1, 6 bases. This CDR3 region has 13 residues. Germline lookup yields CDR1 SGHTS and CDR2 YDEGEE. V shed 4 bases and J shed 5 bases, with 12 bases lying between them.

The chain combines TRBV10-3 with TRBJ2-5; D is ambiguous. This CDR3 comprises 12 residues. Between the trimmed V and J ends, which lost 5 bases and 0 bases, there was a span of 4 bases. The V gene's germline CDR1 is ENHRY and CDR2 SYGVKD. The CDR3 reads CAISSHQETQYF. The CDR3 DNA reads TGTGCCATCAGTAGCCACCAAGAGACCCAGTACTTC.

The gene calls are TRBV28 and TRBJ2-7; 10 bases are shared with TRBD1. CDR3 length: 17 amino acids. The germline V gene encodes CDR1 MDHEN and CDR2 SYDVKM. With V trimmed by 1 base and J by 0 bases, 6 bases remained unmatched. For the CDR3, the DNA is TGTGCCAGCAGTTTATTCCAGGGACAGGGGAACTCCTACGAGCAGTACTTC. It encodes CASSLFQGQGNSYEQYF. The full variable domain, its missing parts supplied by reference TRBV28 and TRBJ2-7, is DVKVTQSSRYLVKRTGEKVFLECVQDMDHENMFWYRQDPGLGLRLIYFSYDVKMKEKGDIPEGYSVSREKKERFSLILESASTNQTSMYLCASSLFQGQGNSYEQYFGPGTRLTVT.

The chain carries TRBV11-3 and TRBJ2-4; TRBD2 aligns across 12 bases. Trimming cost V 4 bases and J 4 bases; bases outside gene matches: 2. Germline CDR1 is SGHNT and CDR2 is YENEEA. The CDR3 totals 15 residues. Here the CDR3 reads CASSSGTSGKNIQYF. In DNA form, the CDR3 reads TGTGCCAGCAGCTCAGGGACTAGCGGGAAAAACATTCAGTACTTC. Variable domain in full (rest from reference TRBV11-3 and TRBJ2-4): EAGVVQSPRYKIIEKKQPVAFWCNPISGHNTLYWYLQNLGQGPELLIRYENEEAVDDSQLPKDRFSAERLKGVDSTLKIQPAELGDSAVYLCASSSGTSGKNIQYFGAGTRLSVL.

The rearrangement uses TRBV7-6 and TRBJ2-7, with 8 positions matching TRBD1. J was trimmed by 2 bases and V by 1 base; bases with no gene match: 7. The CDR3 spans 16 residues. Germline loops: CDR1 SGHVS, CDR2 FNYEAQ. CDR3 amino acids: CASSLVPGQGTYEQYF. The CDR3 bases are TGTGCCAGCAGCTTAGTCCCAGGACAGGGTACCTACGAGCAGTACTTC.

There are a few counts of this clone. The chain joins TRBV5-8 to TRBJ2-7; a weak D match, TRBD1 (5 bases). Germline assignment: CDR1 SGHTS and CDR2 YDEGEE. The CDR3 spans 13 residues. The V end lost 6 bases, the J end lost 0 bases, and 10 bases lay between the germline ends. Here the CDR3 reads CASIDSYSYEQYF. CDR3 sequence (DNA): TGTGCCAGCATTGACAGTTACTCCTACGAGCAGTACTTC.

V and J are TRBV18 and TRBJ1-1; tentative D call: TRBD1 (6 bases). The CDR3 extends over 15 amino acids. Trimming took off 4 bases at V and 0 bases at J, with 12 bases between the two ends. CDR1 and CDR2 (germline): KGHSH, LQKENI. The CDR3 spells CASSLNGQLNTEAFF. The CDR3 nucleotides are TGTGCCAGCTCACTAAACGGACAGCTGAACACTGAAGCTTTCTTT.

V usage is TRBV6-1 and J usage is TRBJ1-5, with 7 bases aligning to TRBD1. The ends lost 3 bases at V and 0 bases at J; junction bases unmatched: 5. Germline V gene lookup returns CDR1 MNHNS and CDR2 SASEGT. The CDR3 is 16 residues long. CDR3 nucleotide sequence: TGTGCCAGCAGTGACCAGGGGGTCTATAGCAATCAGCCCCAGCATTTT. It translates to CASSDQGVYSNQPQHF.

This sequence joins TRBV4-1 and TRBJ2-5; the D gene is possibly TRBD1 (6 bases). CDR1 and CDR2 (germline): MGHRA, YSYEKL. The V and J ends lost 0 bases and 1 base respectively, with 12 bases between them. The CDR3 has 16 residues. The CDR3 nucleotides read TGCGCCAGCAGCCAAGAGGGGAACAGGGCCCAAGAGACCCAGTACTTC. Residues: CASSQEGNRAQETQYF.

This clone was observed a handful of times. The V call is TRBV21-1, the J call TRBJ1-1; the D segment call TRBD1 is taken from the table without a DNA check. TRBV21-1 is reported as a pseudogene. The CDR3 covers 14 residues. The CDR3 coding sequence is TGTGCCAGCAGCGCCCGGACAGTGAACACTGAAGCTTTCTTT. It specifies CASSARTVNTEAFF.

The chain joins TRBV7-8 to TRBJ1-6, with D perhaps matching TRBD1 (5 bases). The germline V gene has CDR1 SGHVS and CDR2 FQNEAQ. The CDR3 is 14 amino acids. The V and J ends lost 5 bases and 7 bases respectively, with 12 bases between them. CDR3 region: CASSRDLSNSPLHF. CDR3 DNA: TGTGCCAGCAGCCGGGACTTGTCGAATTCACCCCTCCACTTT.

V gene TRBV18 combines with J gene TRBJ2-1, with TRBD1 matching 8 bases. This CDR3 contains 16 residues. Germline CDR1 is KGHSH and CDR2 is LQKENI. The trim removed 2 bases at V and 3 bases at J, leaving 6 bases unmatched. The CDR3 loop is CASSPTGQGYYNEQFF. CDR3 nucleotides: TGTGCCAGCTCACCAACCGGACAGGGTTACTACAATGAGCAGTTCTTC.

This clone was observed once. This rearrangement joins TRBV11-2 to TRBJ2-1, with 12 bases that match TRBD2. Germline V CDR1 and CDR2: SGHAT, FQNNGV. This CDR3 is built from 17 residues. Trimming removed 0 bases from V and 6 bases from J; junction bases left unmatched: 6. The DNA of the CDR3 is TGTGCCAGCAGCTTAGACGCGGGACTAGCGGGCCGCAATGAGCAGTTCTTC. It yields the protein CASSLDAGLAGRNEQFF.

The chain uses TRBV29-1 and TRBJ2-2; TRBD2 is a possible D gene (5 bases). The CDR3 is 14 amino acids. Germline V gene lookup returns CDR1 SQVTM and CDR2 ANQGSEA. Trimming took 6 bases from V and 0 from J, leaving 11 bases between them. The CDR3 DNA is TGCAGCGTGGAGGCGGTTCCGAACACCGGGGAGCTGTTTTTT. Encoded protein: CSVEAVPNTGELFF.

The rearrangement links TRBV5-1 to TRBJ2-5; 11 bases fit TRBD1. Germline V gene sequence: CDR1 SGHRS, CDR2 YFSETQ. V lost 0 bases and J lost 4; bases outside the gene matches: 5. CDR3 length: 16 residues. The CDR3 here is CASSLGTGGGGETQYF. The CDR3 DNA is TGCGCCAGCAGCTTGGGGACAGGGGGCGGAGGAGAGACCCAGTACTTC.

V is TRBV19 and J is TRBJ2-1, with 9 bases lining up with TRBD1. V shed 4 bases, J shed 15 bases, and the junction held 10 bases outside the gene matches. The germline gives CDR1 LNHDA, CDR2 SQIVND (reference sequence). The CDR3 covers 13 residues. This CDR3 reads CASSTSRDRETFF. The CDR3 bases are TGTGCCAGTAGTACCTCCCGGGACAGGGAGACGTTCTTC. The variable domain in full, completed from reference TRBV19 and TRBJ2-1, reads DGGITQSPKYLFRKEGQNVTLSCEQNLNHDAMYWYRQDPGQGLRLIYYSQIVNDFQKGDIAEGYSVSREKKESFPLTVTSAQKNPTAFYLCASSTSRDRETFFGPGTRLTVL.

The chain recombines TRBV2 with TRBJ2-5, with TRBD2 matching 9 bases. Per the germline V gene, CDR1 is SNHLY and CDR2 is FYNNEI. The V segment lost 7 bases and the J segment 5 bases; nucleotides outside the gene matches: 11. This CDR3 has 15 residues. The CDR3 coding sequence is TGTGCCAGCAACCGACAGGCGGGGGGGCGGGAGACCCAGTACTTC. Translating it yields CASNRQAGGRETQYF.

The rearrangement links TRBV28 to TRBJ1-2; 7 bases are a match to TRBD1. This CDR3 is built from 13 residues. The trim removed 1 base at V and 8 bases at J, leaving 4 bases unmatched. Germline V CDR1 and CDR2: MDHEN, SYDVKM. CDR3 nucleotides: TGTGCCAGCAGTTTATCGACAGGGCTCGGCTACACCTTC. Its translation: CASSLSTGLGYTF.

CDR3 sequence reads: CASSHSGQSYEQYF. CDR3 nucleotides: TGCGCCAGCAGCCATTCGGGACAGTCCTACGAGCAGTACTTC. The chain couples TRBV4-1 to TRBJ2-7; 7 bases agree with TRBD1. The germline gives CDR1 MGHRA, CDR2 YSYEKL. The CDR3 consists of 14 residues. Losses at the gene ends were 3 bases for V and 1 base for J; bases not matched to a gene: 3.

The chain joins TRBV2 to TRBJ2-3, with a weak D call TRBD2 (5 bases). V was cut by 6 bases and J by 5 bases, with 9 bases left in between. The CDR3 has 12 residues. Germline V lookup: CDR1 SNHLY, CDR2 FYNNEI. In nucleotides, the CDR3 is TGTGCCAGCAGACGGGGTAAAGATACGCAGTATTTT. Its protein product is CASRRGKDTQYF.

The CDR3 coding sequence is TGTGCCTGGAGTGTTGGGGTTCGGGGCAATGAGCAGTTCTTC. It yields the protein CAWSVGVRGNEQFF. The chain carries TRBV30 and TRBJ2-1; perhaps TRBD2 as D (5 bases). This CDR3 has 14 amino acids. CDR1 and CDR2 (germline): GTSNPN, SVGIG (reference sequence). V was clipped by 0 bases and J by 6 bases, with 12 bases between them.

The CDR3 nucleotides are TGTGCCTGGAGATCATTATTGCGCGGCAATTCACCCCTCCACTTT. Residues: CAWRSLLRGNSPLHF. The gene calls are TRBV30 and TRBJ1-6; no reliable D call. The V gene lost 3 bases and the J gene lost 7 bases, with 16 bases spanning the gap. CDR3 size: 15 residues. The germline gives CDR1 GTSNPN, CDR2 SVGIG (reference sequence).

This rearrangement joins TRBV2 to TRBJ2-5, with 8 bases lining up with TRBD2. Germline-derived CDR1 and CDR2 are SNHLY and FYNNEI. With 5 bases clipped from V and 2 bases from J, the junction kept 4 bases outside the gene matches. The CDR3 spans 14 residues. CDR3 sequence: CASSSAGAQETQYF. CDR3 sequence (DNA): TGTGCCAGCAGTTCAGCGGGGGCACAAGAGACCCAGTACTTC.

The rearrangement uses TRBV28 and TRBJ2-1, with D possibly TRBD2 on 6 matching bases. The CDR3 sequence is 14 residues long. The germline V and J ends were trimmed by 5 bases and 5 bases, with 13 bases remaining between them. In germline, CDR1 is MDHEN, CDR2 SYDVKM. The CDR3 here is CASSRPGGNNEQFF. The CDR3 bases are TGTGCCAGCAGTCGTCCTGGGGGGAACAATGAGCAGTTCTTC. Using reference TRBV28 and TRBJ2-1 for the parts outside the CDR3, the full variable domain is DVKVTQSSRYLVKRTGEKVFLECVQDMDHENMFWYRQDPGLGLRLIYFSYDVKMKEKGDIPEGYSVSREKKERFSLILESASTNQTSMYLCASSRPGGNNEQFFGPGTRLTVL.

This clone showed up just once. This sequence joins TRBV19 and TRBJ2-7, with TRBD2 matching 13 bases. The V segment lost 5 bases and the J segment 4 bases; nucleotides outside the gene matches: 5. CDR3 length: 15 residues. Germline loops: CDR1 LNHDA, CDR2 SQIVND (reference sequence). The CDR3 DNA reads TGTGCCAGTAGTTCTCCGGGACTAGCGGGGTACGAGCAGTACTTC. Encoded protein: CASSSPGLAGYEQYF.